A single sample is the source of the 31 T cell receptor beta chains below, sequenced in a study of T cell repertoires in cytomegalovirus infection. Their target antigens are unknown. TCRdb itself ran the reads through MiXCR, one entry per CDR3 protein. This sample has around 500,000 distinct CDR3 sequences, with about 42% found just once. The specimen was cultured PBMCs, collected from culture after CMV antigen stimulation. All receptors derive from a human donor in good health (CMV status not recorded). Some clones in this sample may be carry-over from other donors' samples.

This rearrangement joins TRBV10-3 to TRBJ2-3; no firm D call. The CDR3 totals 13 residues. From germline, CDR1 is ENHRY and CDR2 SYGVKD. Trimming took off 1 base at V and 2 bases at J, with 4 bases between the two ends. The CDR3 is CAISEFYTDTQYF. The CDR3 coding sequence is TGTGCCATCAGTGAGTTTTACACAGATACGCAGTATTTT.

The gene calls are TRBV20-1 and TRBJ1-5; D is ambiguous. The CDR3 totals 17 residues. Germline V gives CDR1 DFQATT, CDR2 SNEGSKA (reference sequence). Trimming left V 0 bases short and J 0 bases short, with 15 bases between. CDR3 protein: CSARDESDPYSNQPQHF. The CDR3 nucleotides read TGCAGTGCTAGAGATGAGTCAGACCCGTATAGCAATCAGCCCCAGCATTTT.

J is TRBJ2-1 and V is TRBV12-3 or TRBV12-4; unclear D gene. The V end was cut by 7 bases, the J end by 0 bases, with 10 bases between. This CDR3 contains 14 residues. CDR3 DNA sequence: TGTGCCAGCACCGCCGCGAGCTCCTACAATGAGCAGTTCTTC. Translated: CASTAASSYNEQFF.

This clonotype has ten or more counts. The gene calls are TRBV7-2 and TRBJ2-1; D remains unclear. Trimming shortened V by 4 bases and J by 2 bases, and 9 bases separated the two germline ends. CDR1 SGHTA and CDR2 FQGNSA come from the germline V gene. The CDR3 extends over 14 amino acids. CDR3 region: CASSSPGAYNEQFF. CDR3 coding DNA: TGTGCCAGCAGCTCCCCCGGCGCCTACAATGAGCAGTTCTTC. Supplemented by reference TRBV7-2 and TRBJ2-1, the full variable domain reads GAGVSQSPSNKVTEKGKDVELRCDPISGHTALYWYRQSLGQGLEFLIYFQGNSAPDKSGLPSDRFSAERTGGSVSTLTIQRTQQEDSAVYLCASSSPGAYNEQFFGPGTRLTVL.

The chain has TRBV7-9 and TRBJ2-6; maybe TRBD1 (6 bases). This CDR3 contains 17 residues. CDR1 and CDR2 from the germline V gene are SEHNR and FQNEAQ (reference sequence). V was pared by 4 bases and J by 2 bases, with 15 bases between. The CDR3: CASSWYRETPGANVLTF. Here the CDR3 DNA reads TGTGCCAGCAGCTGGTACAGGGAAACTCCTGGGGCCAACGTCCTGACTTTC.

This clonotype was detected ten times or more. The chain uses TRBV7-2 and TRBJ2-3; TRBD2 agrees at 7 bases. Germline V CDR1 and CDR2: SGHTA, FQGNSA. The length of the CDR3 is 15 residues. Trimming removed 3 bases from V and 5 bases from J; junction bases left unmatched: 8. The CDR3 sequence: CASSFYPGGRDTQYF. The CDR3 DNA follows: TGTGCCAGCAGCTTTTACCCGGGGGGAAGAGATACGCAGTATTTT.

The chain combines TRBV28 with TRBJ1-4; D remains unclear. Germline V CDR1 and CDR2: MDHEN, SYDVKM. The CDR3 loop spans 15 amino acids. Trimming stripped 3 bases from V and 0 bases from J, with 8 bases between. This CDR3 reads CASSFGGTTNEKLFF. The DNA for the CDR3 is TGTGCCAGCAGTTTTGGAGGGACAACTAATGAAAAACTGTTTTTT.

This clonotype has only a few counts. This sequence joins TRBV7-8 and TRBJ1-6; possible D gene TRBD1, 6 bases. The CDR3 runs 16 residues. Germline V lookup: CDR1 SGHVS, CDR2 FQNEAQ. V lost 4 bases to trimming and J lost 0 bases, with 10 bases between them. The CDR3 bases are TGTGCCAGCAGCTCCACAGGGAGCTCCTATAATTCACCCCTCCACTTT. Translated: CASSSTGSSYNSPLHF.

The gene calls are TRBV12-3 or TRBV12-4 and TRBJ1-1, with D unresolved. The germline V and J ends were trimmed by 4 bases and 4 bases, with 10 bases remaining between them. The CDR3 has 13 amino acids. Here the CDR3 reads CASSSGPSTEAFF. In DNA, the CDR3 is TGTGCCAGCAGTTCCGGGCCGTCCACTGAAGCTTTCTTT.

This clonotype was counted at least ten times. The genes are TRBV7-2 and TRBJ2-1; 12 nucleotides align to TRBD2. The CDR3 is 15 residues long. CDR1 is SGHTA and CDR2 is FQGNSA in the germline V gene. With 4 bases clipped from V and 9 bases from J, the junction kept 7 bases outside the gene matches. Here the CDR3 reads CASSSGLAGFGEQFF. CDR3 bases: TGTGCCAGCAGCTCCGGACTAGCGGGATTTGGTGAGCAGTTCTTC.

The rearrangement links TRBV12-3 or TRBV12-4 to TRBJ2-4; D not resolved. The V end lost 3 bases, the J end lost 11 bases, and 8 bases lay between the germline ends. The CDR3 is 11 residues long. DNA of the CDR3: TGTGCCAGCAGTTTTAAGGTCTTTCAGTACTTC. Protein sequence: CASSFKVFQYF.

This rearrangement joins TRBV27 to TRBJ2-1; D might be TRBD1 or TRBD2, each matching 5 bases. The germline CDR1 and CDR2 sequences are MNHEY and SMNVEV (reference sequence). V was shortened by 8 bases and J by 14 bases, with 13 bases between the two germline ends. CDR3 size: 10 residues. DNA for the CDR3: TGTGCCAGCGGGAGACAGAAGGAGTTCTTC. Its translation: CASGRQKEFF.

The V and J genes are TRBV20-1 and TRBJ2-2; D is unresolved. V dropped 6 bases and J dropped 4 bases, with 15 bases sitting between them. Germline CDR1 reads DFQATT; CDR2 reads SNEGSKA (reference sequence). The CDR3 contains 14 residues. CDR3 loop: CSAPVSQITGELFF. CDR3 DNA: TGCAGTGCCCCCGTATCCCAAATCACCGGGGAGCTGTTTTTT.

This chain uses TRBV4-1 with TRBJ2-2; 8 bases line up with TRBD2. This CDR3 region has 15 residues. Per the germline V gene, CDR1 is MGHRA and CDR2 is YSYEKL. The junction had 6 bases not matched to a gene; V was cut back by 2 bases and J by 7 bases. The CDR3 bases are TGCGCCAGCAGCCAACCGCGGGAGGCCCACGGGGAGCTGTTTTTT. Its protein is CASSQPREAHGELFF.

V gene TRBV10-2 combines with J gene TRBJ1-1; 7 bases match TRBD1. With V trimmed by 2 bases and J by 7 bases, 4 bases remained unmatched. CDR3 length equals 13 residues. Germline CDR1 is WSHSY and CDR2 is SAAADI. The CDR3 is CASSESWDSEAFF. In DNA, the CDR3 is TGCGCCAGCAGTGAGAGCTGGGACAGTGAAGCTTTCTTT.

CDR3 coding DNA: TGTGCCAGCAGTGTTGACAGCCGCAATCAGCCCCAGCATTTT. This encodes CASSVDSRNQPQHF. The rearrangement uses TRBV2 and TRBJ1-5; D possibly corresponds to TRBD1 (5 bases). The CDR3 contains 14 residues. Germline CDR1 SNHLY, CDR2 FYNNEI. Between the trimmed V and J ends, which lost 4 bases and 2 bases, there was a span of 9 bases.

This clonotype was counted between two and nine times. This chain joins TRBV4-3 and TRBJ1-2; D is undetermined. Germline values: CDR1 LGHNA, CDR2 YSLEER. The CDR3 covers 15 residues. The V and J ends lost 0 bases and 5 bases respectively, with 13 bases between them. CDR3 region: CASSQDQGTWYGYTF. The CDR3 DNA is TGCGCCAGCAGCCAAGATCAAGGCACCTGGTATGGCTACACCTTC.

There are a few counts of this clonotype. The chain couples TRBV5-1 to TRBJ2-1; 7 bases match TRBD2. V dropped 1 base and J dropped 5; count of bases not matched to a gene: 6. The germline V gene has CDR1 SGHRS and CDR2 YFSETQ. The CDR3 consists of 15 residues. CDR3 sequence: CASSLLTSRNNEQFF. CDR3 nucleotide sequence: TGCGCCAGCAGCTTGTTGACTAGCCGAAACAATGAGCAGTTCTTC.

Only a few counts were recorded for this clonotype. The chain uses TRBV7-6 and TRBJ2-5; D is ambiguous. Germline CDR1 and CDR2: SGHVS and FNYEAQ. V lost 5 bases and J lost 5, with 12 bases in between. The CDR3 is made up of 13 amino acids. This CDR3 reads CASSSSPSETQYF. CDR3 DNA: TGTGCCAGCAGCAGTTCCCCCTCCGAGACCCAGTACTTC.

This chain connects TRBV5-1 to TRBJ2-5, with a tentative D call TRBD2 (6 bases). Deletions cut 4 bases from V and 5 bases from J, with 15 bases between. The CDR3 consists of 14 residues. Germline V CDR1 and CDR2: SGHRS, YFSETQ. CDR3 residues: CASSPRTTRETQYF. In DNA, the CDR3 is TGCGCCAGCAGCCCAAGGACTACCCGGGAGACCCAGTACTTC.

The V and J genes are TRBV11-2 and TRBJ2-5, with D possibly TRBD2 on 6 matching bases. The V gene lost 1 base and the J gene lost 5 bases, with 20 bases spanning the gap. The CDR3 sequence is 17 residues long. CDR1 SGHAT and CDR2 FQNNGV come from the germline V gene. CDR3 in amino acids: CASSLGDSGPLDETQYF. The CDR3 coding sequence is TGTGCCAGCAGCTTAGGTGATAGCGGACCCTTGGATGAGACCCAGTACTTC. The entire variable domain, with the rest obtained from reference TRBV11-2 and TRBJ2-5, is as follows: EAGVAQSPRYKIIEKRQSVAFWCNPISGHATLYWYQQILGQGPKLLIQFQNNGVVDDSQLPKDRFSAERLKGVDSTLKIQPAKLEDSAVYLCASSLGDSGPLDETQYFGPGTRLLVL.

In its sample, this clonotype was seen a few times. CDR3 in DNA: TGTGCCAGCAGCTCCGGGAATGGGGGTACGCAGTATTTT. Its translation: CASSSGNGGTQYF. J is TRBJ2-3 and V is TRBV7-2, with D perhaps assigned TRBD1 or TRBD2 (5 bases each). CDR1 is SGHTA and CDR2 is FQGNSA in the germline V gene. The V end lost 4 bases, the J end lost 8 bases, and 13 bases lay between the germline ends. The length of the CDR3 is 13 residues. Variable domain in full (rest from reference TRBV7-2 and TRBJ2-3): GAGVSQSPSNKVTEKGKDVELRCDPISGHTALYWYRQSLGQGLEFLIYFQGNSAPDKSGLPSDRFSAERTGGSVSTLTIQRTQQEDSAVYLCASSSGNGGTQYFGPGTRLTVL.

This CDR3 is CASSQSIALAGSYEQYF. The DNA of the CDR3 is TGTGCCAGCAGCCAATCAATTGCACTAGCGGGGTCCTACGAGCAGTACTTC. The J gene is TRBJ2-7, the V gene TRBV3-1; 10 bases map to TRBD2. The CDR3 is 17 amino acids. V gave up 2 bases and J gave up 1 base; unmatched junction bases: 8. Germline-derived CDR1 and CDR2 are LGHDT and YNNKEL (reference sequence).

With respect to this clonotype: Sequence at one end of the junction differs from germline and may be a read error. The chain links TRBV14 to TRBJ2-1, with TRBD2 identical over 12 bases. The CDR3 is 17 amino acids. The germline V gene has CDR1 SGHDN and CDR2 FVKESK. In DNA, the CDR3 is TGTGCCAGCAGCCTGACTAGCGGGGGCCCAGCGGACAATGAGCTGTTCTTC. It specifies CASSLTSGGPADNELFF.

This clonotype has only one observation. The chain uses TRBV4-1 and TRBJ1-2; 7 bases are a match to TRBD1. Trimming cost V 7 bases and J 2 bases; bases outside gene matches: 7. Germline V gives CDR1 MGHRA, CDR2 YSYEKL. The CDR3 covers 14 residues. CDR3 DNA sequence: TGCGCCAGCACGACGACAGGGAAAAACTATGGCTACACCTTC. Translated: CASTTTGKNYGYTF.

The CDR3 loop is CASSPGLAGSEQFF. CDR3 nucleotides: TGTGCCAGCAGCCCAGGACTAGCGGGTAGTGAGCAGTTCTTC. V and J are TRBV12-3 or TRBV12-4 and TRBJ2-1, with 11 bases that match TRBD2. V shed 6 bases, J shed 9 bases, and the junction held 7 bases outside the gene matches. The CDR3 consists of 14 residues.

The table lists this clonotype with a few counts. V and J are TRBV10-3 and TRBJ2-1, with a possible D match to TRBD2 (6 bases). Germline CDR1 and CDR2: ENHRY and SYGVKD. The CDR3 contains 14 residues. Trimming took off 5 bases at V and 9 bases at J, with 17 bases between the two ends. The CDR3 protein is CAISSTEGQGEQFF. For the CDR3, the DNA is TGTGCCATCAGTTCCACGGAGGGGCAGGGTGAGCAGTTCTTC.

V usage is TRBV12-3 or TRBV12-4 and J usage is TRBJ1-2; no reliable D call. The V gene lost 5 bases and the J gene lost 13 bases, with 20 bases spanning the gap. CDR3 length equals 13 residues. CDR3 residues: CASSRTLAGLRTF. The CDR3 DNA is TGTGCCAGCAGTCGGACTTTGGCGGGGTTGCGCACCTTC.

This rearrangement joins TRBV15 to TRBJ2-7, with D unresolved. CDR3 size: 13 residues. Germline V CDR1 and CDR2: LNHNV, YYDKDF (reference sequence). Deletions cut 0 bases from V and 3 bases from J, with 6 bases between. In DNA, the CDR3 is TGTGCCACCAGCAGAGAGGACGGCTACGAGCAGTACTTC. Residues: CATSREDGYEQYF.

The chain has TRBV4-2 and TRBJ1-6, with D possibly matching TRBD1 (5 bases). This CDR3 comprises 16 residues. V was cut by 1 base and J by 8 bases, with 15 bases left in between. Germline V CDR1 and CDR2: LGHNA, YNFKEQ. CDR3: CASSQGTGRQDSPLHF. In DNA, the CDR3 is TGTGCCAGCAGCCAAGGAACAGGCCGTCAAGATTCACCCCTCCACTTT.

This sequence joins TRBV6-6 and TRBJ2-3, with D perhaps TRBD1 (5 bases). CDR1 is MNHNY, CDR2 SVGAGI, per germline (reference sequence). V was pared by 6 bases and J by 6 bases, with 13 bases between. This CDR3 is 13 amino acids long. The DNA of the CDR3 is TGTGCCAGCAGGGCTACAGGTGGGGATACGCAGTATTTT. Encoded protein: CASRATGGDTQYF.